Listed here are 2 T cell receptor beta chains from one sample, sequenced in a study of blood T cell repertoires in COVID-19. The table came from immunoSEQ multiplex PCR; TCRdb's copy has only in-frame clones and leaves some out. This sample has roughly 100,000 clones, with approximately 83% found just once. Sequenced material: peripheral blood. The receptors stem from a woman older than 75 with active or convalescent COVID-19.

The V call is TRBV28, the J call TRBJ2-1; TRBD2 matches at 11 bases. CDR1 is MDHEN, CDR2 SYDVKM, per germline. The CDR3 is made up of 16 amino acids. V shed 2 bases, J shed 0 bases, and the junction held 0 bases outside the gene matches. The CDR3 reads CASSLLAGGSYNEQFF. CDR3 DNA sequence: TGTGCCAGCAGTTTACTAGCGGGGGGCTCCTACAATGAGCAGTTCTTC. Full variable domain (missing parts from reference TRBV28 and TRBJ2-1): DVKVTQSSRYLVKRTGEKVFLECVQDMDHENMFWYRQDPGLGLRLIYFSYDVKMKEKGDIPEGYSVSREKKERFSLILESASTNQTSMYLCASSLLAGGSYNEQFFGPGTRLTVL.

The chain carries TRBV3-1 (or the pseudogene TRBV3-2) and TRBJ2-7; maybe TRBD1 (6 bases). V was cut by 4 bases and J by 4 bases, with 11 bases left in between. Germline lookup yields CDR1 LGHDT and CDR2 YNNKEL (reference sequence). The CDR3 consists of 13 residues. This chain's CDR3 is CASSLLQGYEQYF. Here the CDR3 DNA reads TGTGCCAGCAGCCTTCTACAGGGTTACGAGCAGTACTTC.